The source of this T cell receptor (beta chain) is a study of molecular identifiers for immune sequencing clone quantification. In preparing bulk TCR libraries, previously described methods and listed TCR primers were used. MiXCR, run by TCRdb on the PCR reads, gives a single entry per CDR3 protein. The data show about 68,000 distinct CDR3 sequences, 15% to 20% seen once. Regarding the study as a whole: Clones that exceeded 20 RNA copies held over 99% of effector molecules, yet under 1% in naive cells.

Remarks on this clonotype: Its antigen is unidentified.

The V gene lost 1 base and the J gene lost 8 bases, with 15 bases spanning the gap. The CDR3 spans 15 residues. Germline-derived CDR1 and CDR2 are LNHDA and SQIVND (reference sequence). Sorted inputs of about 20,000 to 1,000,000 cells, with 10%, 30% or 50% RNA, yielded naive CD8 libraries. The clonotype comes from a human donor in good health. Some libraries in this study had Jurkat cell RNA spiked in. Sequenced sample: naive CD8+ T cells from blood, with Jurkat cell RNA spiked in. Subset here: FACS-sorted CD8+CD4-CCR7+CD45RA+ naive T cells. The chain uses TRBV19 and TRBJ2-1; weak D call: TRBD1 (5 bases). Written as DNA, the CDR3 is TGTGCCAGTAGTATAGTGCAGGGCCCACACGATGAGCAGTTCTTC. Translation gives CASSIVQGPHDEQFF.